The present T cell receptor (beta chain) was sequenced within a study of tissue T cells after allogeneic stem cell transplantation. TCRbeta CDR3 was sequenced at survey depth with template counts. Assay used: immunoSEQ multiplex PCR; TCRdb lists only in-frame clones, some missing. The table lists more than 7,500 clones, approximately 59% of them singletons, with 9.2% in the top ten. With respect to this clone: Other DNA variants within this sample encode the same CDR3.

Per germline, CDR1 SEHNR and CDR2 FQNEAQ (reference sequence). V lost 0 bases, J lost 4 bases, and 6 bases lay in between. The CDR3 totals 13 residues. Material: tissue from the ileum, obtained at autopsy. This TCR came from a woman aged 18-55 years with breast cancer. This chain uses TRBV7-9 with TRBJ2-5, with D possibly TRBD2 on 6 matching bases. The CDR3 region is CASSLAGGETQYF. In DNA, the CDR3 is TGTGCCAGCAGCTTAGCCGGGGGAGAGACCCAGTACTTC.